The 26 T cell receptor beta chains given below trace back to one sample, sequenced in a study of Graves' ophthalmopathy and Graves' hyperthyroidism. RNA transcripts served as template for amplifying TCR beta CDR3 sequences. Amplification began with first-round RT-PCR using HTBI primers, then second-round multiplex PCR was performed. Via MiXCR, TCRdb re-called the multiplex PCR reads, giving one row per CDR3 protein. This sample carries about 400,000 distinct CDR3 sequences, about 17% of them seen once, and the ten largest clones take about 1.6%. The sample consisted of peripheral blood. The receptors come from a woman between 18 and 30 years old with Graves' ophthalmopathy.

This clonotype showed up many times. This chain connects TRBV12-3 or TRBV12-4 to TRBJ1-2, with a possible D match to TRBD1 (5 bases). Trimming shortened V by 7 bases and J by 1 base, and 16 bases separated the two germline ends. The CDR3 is 15 amino acids. The CDR3 reads CASTDISGINYGYTF. CDR3 bases: TGTGCCAGCACGGACATTTCCGGGATTAACTATGGCTACACCTTC.

This clonotype was observed at least ten times. This chain connects TRBV19 to TRBJ1-1; 7 nucleotides line up with TRBD1. The V segment lost 2 bases and the J segment 0 bases; nucleotides outside the gene matches: 9. The CDR3 sequence is 17 residues long. In germline, CDR1 is LNHDA, CDR2 SQIVND (reference sequence). CDR3 sequence: CASSISRGDRMNTEAFF. The CDR3 nucleotides are TGTGCCAGTAGTATAAGTAGGGGGGACAGAATGAACACTGAAGCTTTCTTT.

This clonotype showed up many times. The junction departs from the called germline gene at one end, perhaps through a read error. The chain combines TRBV7-2 with TRBJ2-5; the D gene is possibly TRBD2 (6 bases). The V gene's germline CDR1 is SGHTA and CDR2 FQGNSA. The CDR3 extends over 14 amino acids. The CDR3 DNA sequence: TGTGCCAGCAGCCGCTGGAGGGACCAAGAGACCCGGTACTTC. As protein: CASSRWRDQETRYF.

The chain combines TRBV12-3 or TRBV12-4 with TRBJ1-5; maybe TRBD1 (6 bases). The CDR3 sequence is 15 residues long. V lost 3 bases and J 4 bases, leaving 13 bases between the germline ends. The CDR3 nucleotides are TGTGCCAGCAGTTTCGGGGGCAGGTCGAATCAGCCCCAGCATTTT. Amino acids: CASSFGGRSNQPQHF.

In its sample, this clonotype was seen many times. This chain connects TRBV6-1 to TRBJ1-2; possibly TRBD1 for D (6 bases). The ends were cut back, 5 bases at V and 9 bases at J, with 13 bases in the middle. Germline assignment: CDR1 MNHNS and CDR2 SASEGT. This CDR3 comprises 12 residues. As DNA, the CDR3 is TGTGCCAGCAGTCCGGGGGCAGGGAGCTACACCTTC. It yields the protein CASSPGAGSYTF.

This clonotype was seen repeatedly, ten times or more. This rearrangement joins TRBV19 to TRBJ2-1; no definite D call. CDR3 length: 14 amino acids. The V end lost 3 bases, the J end lost 3 bases, and 9 bases lay between the germline ends. Germline assignment: CDR1 LNHDA and CDR2 SQIVND (reference sequence). CDR3 nucleotides: TGTGCCAGTAGTATGCAAAGCGTCTACAATGAGCAGTTCTTC. Translated, it gives CASSMQSVYNEQFF.

The rearrangement uses TRBV2 and TRBJ1-2, with D unresolved. V lost 11 bases to trimming and J lost 4 bases, with 17 bases between them. The CDR3 runs to 13 residues. The germline gives CDR1 SNHLY, CDR2 FYNNEI. In nucleotides, the CDR3 is TGTGCCTACACGGCTAAAATGGGCTATGGCTACACCTTC. Its translation is CAYTAKMGYGYTF.

This clonotype was seen at least ten times. The J gene is TRBJ1-6, the V gene TRBV20-1, with D unclear. This CDR3 spans 17 amino acids. Between the trimmed V and J ends, which lost 3 bases and 5 bases, there was a span of 20 bases. Germline lookup yields CDR1 DFQATT and CDR2 SNEGSKA (reference sequence). DNA for the CDR3: TGCAGTGCTAGCCCGGCCCCTTACTCTGCCGATAATTCACCCCTCCACTTT. Its translation is CSASPAPYSADNSPLHF.

This clonotype was detected many times. Because it lacks the conserved phenylalanine or tryptophan at the end, this CDR3 is likely a read error. V gene TRBV27 combines with J gene TRBJ1-1; D unclear. CDR3 size: 13 residues. Trimming removed 4 bases from V and 4 bases from J, with 10 bases in between. Germline V gene lookup returns CDR1 MNHEY and CDR2 SMNVEV (reference sequence). The CDR3 bases are TGTGCCAGCAGTTCGCGATTGGGCACTGAAGCTTTCCTT. Its protein product is CASSSRLGTEAFL.

This clonotype appeared many times. The chain recombines TRBV4-3 with TRBJ2-7, with D possibly being TRBD1 (5 bases). The CDR3 length is 13 residues. Germline CDR1 LGHNA, CDR2 YSLEER. Trimming cost V 0 bases and J 3 bases, with 6 bases left between them. CDR3 region: CASSQETDYEQYF. The DNA for the CDR3 is TGCGCCAGCAGCCAAGAGACAGACTACGAGCAGTACTTC.

The sample holds many counts of this clonotype. This chain links TRBV20-1 with TRBJ2-2; possibly TRBD1 for D (5 bases). The V end lost 0 bases, the J end lost 2 bases, and 10 bases lay between the germline ends. Germline V gene data show CDR1 as DFQATT and CDR2 as SNEGSKA (reference sequence). The length of the CDR3 is 15 residues. In nucleotides, the CDR3 is TGCAGTGCTAGAGAGGTCCAGGGTAACACCGGGGAGCTGTTTTTT. This sequence encodes CSAREVQGNTGELFF.

The table lists this clonotype with many counts. The chain combines TRBV5-4 with TRBJ1-4; possibly TRBD1 for D (6 bases). The germline V gene encodes CDR1 SGHNT and CDR2 YYREEE (reference sequence). This CDR3 has 16 residues. Trimming shortened V by 3 bases and J by 2 bases, and 14 bases separated the two germline ends. This chain's CDR3 is CASSSPDSGTNEKLFF. CDR3 DNA sequence: TGTGCCAGCAGCTCGCCGGACAGCGGGACTAATGAAAAACTGTTTTTT.

This clonotype showed up many times. This chain links TRBV6-1 with TRBJ2-7, with TRBD1 identical over 10 bases. V gave up 7 bases and J gave up 1 base; unmatched junction bases: 10. Germline lookup yields CDR1 MNHNS and CDR2 SASEGT. The CDR3 has 16 residues. The CDR3 spells CASTTIPGQGSYEQYF. In DNA form, the CDR3 reads TGTGCCAGCACCACGATCCCGGGACAGGGGTCCTACGAGCAGTACTTC.

This chain joins TRBV6-1 and TRBJ2-5, with 12 bases fitting TRBD2. The CDR3 length is 15 residues. Per the germline V gene, CDR1 is MNHNS and CDR2 is SASEGT. The V and J ends lost 7 bases and 5 bases, in that order; junction bases with no gene match: 8. CDR3 loop: CASIPSGRARETQYF. The CDR3 coding sequence is TGTGCCAGCATCCCTAGCGGGAGGGCCCGCGAGACCCAGTACTTC.

This clonotype showed up many times. The chain employs TRBV28 and TRBJ2-7; TRBD2 aligns across 8 bases. CDR3 length equals 15 residues. Germline-derived CDR1 and CDR2 are MDHEN and SYDVKM. Losses at the gene ends were 2 bases for V and 5 bases for J; bases not matched to a gene: 8. The CDR3 spells CASSLTGGGVHEQYF. The CDR3 DNA follows: TGTGCCAGCAGTTTAACGGGAGGGGGAGTGCACGAGCAGTACTTC. Using reference TRBV28 and TRBJ2-7 for the parts outside the CDR3, the full variable domain is DVKVTQSSRYLVKRTGEKVFLECVQDMDHENMFWYRQDPGLGLRLIYFSYDVKMKEKGDIPEGYSVSREKKERFSLILESASTNQTSMYLCASSLTGGGVHEQYFGPGTRLTVT.

This clonotype was seen at least ten times. The chain links TRBV20-1 to TRBJ1-2, with TRBD1 matching over 10 bases. Per germline, CDR1 DFQATT and CDR2 SNEGSKA (reference sequence). The length of the CDR3 is 16 residues. Unmatched junction bases numbered 8, after V lost 0 bases and J lost 4 bases. The CDR3 here is CSARDTTTGGSYGYTF. CDR3 DNA sequence: TGCAGTGCTAGAGATACTACGACAGGGGGCAGCTATGGCTACACCTTC.

The V call is TRBV12-3 or TRBV12-4, the J call TRBJ1-2; D perhaps matches TRBD1 (6 bases). Trimming left V 7 bases short and J 8 bases short, with 23 bases between. This CDR3 is built from 15 residues. The CDR3 sequence: CASTPLTLGGLGYTF. Written as DNA, the CDR3 is TGTGCCAGCACCCCGCTCACCCTAGGGGGGCTGGGCTACACCTTC.

The sample holds many counts of this clonotype. The gene calls are TRBV19 and TRBJ2-5, with a possible D match to TRBD1 (5 bases). The CDR3 totals 15 residues. V lost 4 bases and J lost 3, with 15 bases in between. Germline CDR1 and CDR2: LNHDA and SQIVND (reference sequence). CDR3 bases: TGTGCCAGTAGTACCTATGGGGCCCCGAAAGAGACCCAGTACTTC. It specifies CASSTYGAPKETQYF.

In its sample, this clonotype was seen many times. This chain's CDR3 is CASSSDPWGEQYF. The CDR3 bases are TGCGCCAGCAGCTCGGACCCCTGGGGCGAGCAGTACTTC. This chain uses TRBV5-1 with TRBJ2-7; D is ambiguous. There are 13 residues in the CDR3. Germline loops: CDR1 SGHRS, CDR2 YFSETQ. V was clipped by 3 bases and J by 6 bases, with 13 bases between them.

This clonotype was seen at least ten times. CDR3 in DNA: TGTGCCAGCAGAGACTGGACAGTCGGCAAAGACGAGCAGTACTTC. It specifies CASRDWTVGKDEQYF. The genes are TRBV6-2 or TRBV6-3 and TRBJ2-7, with a tentative D call TRBD1 (6 bases). Trimming took 6 bases from V and 5 from J, leaving 20 bases between them. CDR3 size: 15 residues. Germline loops: CDR1 MNHEY, CDR2 SVGEGT.

This clonotype was found a few times. This chain links TRBV11-1 with TRBJ2-2; no definite D call. The germline V and J ends were trimmed by 2 bases and 0 bases, with 10 bases remaining between them. The CDR3 runs to 16 residues. In germline, CDR1 is SGHAT, CDR2 FQDESV (reference sequence). Written as DNA, the CDR3 is TGTGCCAGCAGCTTAAGCGCAGGTCCGAACACCGGGGAGCTGTTTTTT. It is translated as CASSLSAGPNTGELFF.

At least ten counts were recorded for this clonotype. The V call is TRBV28, the J call TRBJ2-7; 7 positions match TRBD1. V shed 6 bases and J 4 bases; nucleotides not matched to a gene: 9. The germline gives CDR1 MDHEN, CDR2 SYDVKM. This CDR3 comprises 14 residues. The CDR3: CASRPQGRGYEQYF. CDR3 coding DNA: TGTGCCAGCAGGCCACAGGGGCGCGGATACGAGCAGTACTTC.

This clonotype was seen many times. The V gene is TRBV7-9, the J gene TRBJ1-6; D unclear. The CDR3 extends over 14 amino acids. Germline V gives CDR1 SEHNR, CDR2 FQNEAQ (reference sequence). V was shortened by 5 bases and J by 5 bases, with 10 bases between the two germline ends. CDR3 sequence reads: CASSHGGNNSPLHF. The CDR3, as DNA: TGTGCCAGCAGCCACGGAGGGAATAATTCACCCCTCCACTTT. The full variable domain, in which reference TRBV7-9 and TRBJ1-6 provide the parts outside the CDR3, is DTGVSQNPRHKITKRGQNVTFRCDPISEHNRLYWYRQTLGQGPEFLTYFQNEAQLEKSRLLSDRFSAERPKGSFSTLEIQRTEQGDSAMYLCASSHGGNNSPLHFGNGTRLTVT.

This clonotype has only a few counts. The chain is built from TRBV11-2 and TRBJ1-2, with TRBD1 matching over 10 bases. There are 15 residues in the CDR3. J lost 8 bases, V lost 1 base, and 7 bases had no gene match. From germline, CDR1 is SGHAT and CDR2 FQNNGV. The CDR3 here is CASSLGSGTGDGYTF. For the CDR3, the DNA is TGTGCCAGCAGCTTAGGCTCAGGGACAGGGGACGGCTACACCTTC. The entire variable domain, with the rest obtained from reference TRBV11-2 and TRBJ1-2, is as follows: EAGVAQSPRYKIIEKRQSVAFWCNPISGHATLYWYQQILGQGPKLLIQFQNNGVVDDSQLPKDRFSAERLKGVDSTLKIQPAKLEDSAVYLCASSLGSGTGDGYTFGSGTRLTVV.

This rearrangement joins TRBV10-3 to TRBJ1-3; TRBD1 aligns across 8 bases. After removal of 7 bases from V and 6 bases from J, the junction contained 5 bases not matched to a gene. Germline lookup yields CDR1 ENHRY and CDR2 SYGVKD. The CDR3 spans 13 residues. The CDR3 region is CAINPDRANTIYF. Here the CDR3 DNA reads TGTGCCATCAATCCGGACAGGGCAAACACCATATATTTT.

This clonotype was observed at least ten times. The chain joins TRBV20-1 to TRBJ1-6; D unclear. The CDR3 length is 14 residues. With 2 bases removed from V and 10 bases from J, the gap between germline ends came to 15 bases. Germline-derived CDR1 and CDR2 are DFQATT and SNEGSKA (reference sequence). The CDR3 nucleotides read TGCAGTGCTAGATTACGTATGGGTGACTCACCCCTCCACTTT. Amino acids: CSARLRMGDSPLHF.